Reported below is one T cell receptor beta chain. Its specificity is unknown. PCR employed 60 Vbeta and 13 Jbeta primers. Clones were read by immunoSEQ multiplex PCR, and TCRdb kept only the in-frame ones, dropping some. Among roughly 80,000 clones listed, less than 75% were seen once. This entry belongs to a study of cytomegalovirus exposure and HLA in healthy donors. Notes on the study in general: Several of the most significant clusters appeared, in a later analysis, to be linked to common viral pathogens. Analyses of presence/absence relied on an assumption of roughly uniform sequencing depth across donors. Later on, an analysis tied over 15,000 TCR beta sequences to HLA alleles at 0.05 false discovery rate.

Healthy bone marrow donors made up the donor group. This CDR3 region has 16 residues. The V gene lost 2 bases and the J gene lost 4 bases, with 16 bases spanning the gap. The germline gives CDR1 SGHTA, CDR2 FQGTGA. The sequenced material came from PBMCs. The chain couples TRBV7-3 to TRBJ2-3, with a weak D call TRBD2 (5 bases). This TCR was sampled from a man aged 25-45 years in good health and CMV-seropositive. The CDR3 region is CASSLGGQGYPDTQYF. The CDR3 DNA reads TGTGCCAGCAGCTTAGGAGGTCAAGGGTACCCAGATACGCAGTATTTT.